The 22 T cell receptor beta chains in this list originate from one sample, sequenced in a study of shared clonotypes between healthy human individuals. Repertoires were generated with immunoSEQ multiplex PCR, while TCRdb's copy carries only in-frame clones and drops some. The profile shows nearly 1,000,000 clones, 60% to 85% of them singletons. The material sequenced was memory CD4+ T cells sorted from blood. Subset specified: CD45RA-negative fraction. The receptors shown here come from a man between 18 and 35 years old in good health.

This clone was detected only a few times. This chain uses TRBV7-9 with TRBJ2-7, with 9 bases aligning to TRBD1. CDR3 size: 15 residues. Germline V gives CDR1 SEHNR, CDR2 FQNEAQ (reference sequence). Unmatched junction bases numbered 5, after V lost 0 bases and J lost 5 bases. This CDR3 is CASSLAVTGGNEQYF. The CDR3 DNA reads as TGTGCCAGCAGCTTAGCCGTTACAGGGGGCAACGAGCAGTACTTC. The full variable domain, rest sourced from reference TRBV7-9 and TRBJ2-7, is DTGVSQNPRHKITKRGQNVTFRCDPISEHNRLYWYRQTLGQGPEFLTYFQNEAQLEKSRLLSDRFSAERPKGSFSTLEIQRTEQGDSAMYLCASSLAVTGGNEQYFGPGTRLTVT.

This chain connects TRBV10-1 to TRBJ2-3; TRBD1 might be the D (7 bases). This CDR3 has 16 residues. V lost 0 bases and J lost 3, with 13 bases in between. Germline loops: CDR1 WNHNN, CDR2 SYGVQD (reference sequence). The CDR3 spells CASSESRQGGTDTQYF. Written as DNA, the CDR3 is TGCGCCAGCAGTGAGTCGCGGCAGGGGGGAACAGATACGCAGTATTTT.

This clone was counted only a few times. V is TRBV7-3 and J is TRBJ2-7; 11 bases are a match to TRBD1. CDR3 length: 15 residues. The V segment lost 5 bases and the J segment 4 bases; nucleotides outside the gene matches: 7. Germline CDR1 SGHTA, CDR2 FQGTGA. Written as DNA, the CDR3 is TGTGCCAGCAGCCCCTCGGGACAGGGGGTGTACGAGCAGTACTTC. Its protein product is CASSPSGQGVYEQYF.

As concerns this clone: A much bigger clone sits one base away, suggesting this may be a read error. Here the CDR3 reads CASSQAYEQYF. The CDR3, as DNA: TGTGCCAGCAGTCAAGCCTACGAGCAGTACTTC. This rearrangement joins TRBV6-1 to TRBJ2-7; D uncertain. The CDR3 consists of 11 residues. In germline, CDR1 is MNHNS, CDR2 SASEGT.

The genes are TRBV7-3 and TRBJ2-2; TRBD1 is a possible D gene (5 bases). With 6 bases removed from V and 2 bases from J, the gap between germline ends came to 10 bases. The length of the CDR3 is 14 residues. Germline V gene data show CDR1 as SGHTA and CDR2 as FQGTGA. CDR3 nucleotides: TGTGCCAGCAGAAGAGACAGCAACACCGGGGAGCTGTTTTTT. It codes for CASRRDSNTGELFF. The full variable domain, rest sourced from reference TRBV7-3 and TRBJ2-2, is GAGVSQTPSNKVTEKGKYVELRCDPISGHTALYWYRQSLGQGPEFLIYFQGTGAADDSGLPNDRFFAVRPEGSVSTLKIQRTERGDSAVYLCASRRDSNTGELFFGEGSRLTVL.

The chain carries TRBV5-4 and TRBJ2-4; D possibly matches TRBD1 or TRBD2 (6 bases each). Germline CDR1 is SGHNT and CDR2 is YYREEE (reference sequence). V dropped 4 bases and J dropped 0 bases, with 11 bases sitting between them. CDR3 length: 15 residues. The CDR3 protein is CASSEGGLAKNIQYF. As DNA, the CDR3 is TGTGCCAGCAGCGAGGGGGGTCTAGCCAAAAACATTCAGTACTTC.

The count of this clone is one. The chain combines TRBV28 with TRBJ1-1; 8 bases are shared with TRBD1. V lost 3 bases and J lost 5; bases outside the gene matches: 8. Germline assignment: CDR1 MDHEN and CDR2 SYDVKM. The CDR3 runs 15 residues. CDR3 region: CASSLWTGSRTEAFF. The CDR3 coding sequence is TGTGCCAGCAGTTTGTGGACAGGGAGTCGGACTGAAGCTTTCTTT.

The table lists this clone with a few counts. The rearrangement uses TRBV2 and TRBJ2-7, with D possibly being TRBD1 or TRBD2 (5 bases each). Germline V gene data show CDR1 as SNHLY and CDR2 as FYNNEI. Between the trimmed V and J ends, which lost 3 bases and 1 base, there was a span of 13 bases. The CDR3 spans 15 residues. CDR3 region: CASSDWGSVSYEQYF. The CDR3, as DNA: TGTGCCAGCAGTGACTGGGGGAGCGTATCCTACGAGCAGTACTTC.

CDR3 DNA sequence: TGTGCCAGCAGCCCGAATGGACCGAGACTCAATCAGCCCCAGCATTTT. This codes for CASSPNGPRLNQPQHF. This chain joins TRBV5-5 and TRBJ1-5, with D unresolved. V was shortened by 4 bases and J by 3 bases, with 17 bases between the two germline ends. Germline CDR1 and CDR2: SGHKS and YYEKEE (reference sequence). This CDR3 region has 16 residues.

The sample holds many counts of this clone. J is TRBJ1-2 and V is TRBV7-9; 7 nucleotides agree with TRBD1. V gave up 5 bases and J gave up 1 base; unmatched junction bases: 4. The CDR3 totals 14 residues. Germline CDR1 and CDR2: SEHNR and FQNEAQ (reference sequence). CDR3 sequence (DNA): TGTGCCAGCAGCCCCGGGACAGTTAACTATGGCTACACCTTC. Translating it yields CASSPGTVNYGYTF.

The rearrangement links TRBV4-3 to TRBJ2-7; D possibly corresponds to TRBD1 (6 bases). Deletions cut 1 base from V and 3 bases from J, with 13 bases between. This CDR3 spans 15 amino acids. Germline V CDR1 and CDR2: LGHNA, YSLEER. The CDR3 nucleotides are TGCGCCAGCAGCCAAGGGACAGTTTCTTTCTACGAGCAGTACTTC. Protein sequence: CASSQGTVSFYEQYF.

The rearrangement joins TRBV18 to TRBJ1-5; possible D gene TRBD1, 6 bases. The V gene's germline CDR1 is KGHSH and CDR2 LQKENI. The CDR3 runs 15 residues. The V end lost 4 bases, the J end lost 11 bases, and 21 bases lay between the germline ends. The CDR3 region has the DNA TGTGCCAGCTCACTGGACCAGGGGCCCGAGGAGGCCCAGCATTTT. It codes for CASSLDQGPEEAQHF.

The chain uses TRBV5-4 and TRBJ2-4, with D possibly TRBD1 on 5 matching bases. The V gene's germline CDR1 is SGHNT and CDR2 YYREEE (reference sequence). This CDR3 contains 11 residues. V was clipped by 4 bases and J by 8 bases, with 7 bases between them. CDR3 loop: CASSQTDIQYF. The CDR3 nucleotides read TGTGCCAGCAGCCAGACAGACATTCAGTACTTC.

The chain carries TRBV5-8 and TRBJ2-7, with TRBD2 matching 14 bases. The CDR3 sequence is 16 residues long. Trimming removed 3 bases from V and 4 bases from J; junction bases left unmatched: 6. Germline assignment: CDR1 SGHTS and CDR2 YDEGEE. CDR3 sequence: CASSSGTSGSWYEQYF. In DNA form, the CDR3 reads TGTGCCAGCAGCTCCGGGACTAGCGGGAGCTGGTACGAGCAGTACTTC.

J is TRBJ2-2 and V is TRBV28, with D perhaps TRBD1 or TRBD2 (5 bases each). Germline values: CDR1 MDHEN, CDR2 SYDVKM. This CDR3 contains 15 residues. The V and J ends lost 6 bases and 1 base respectively, with 12 bases between them. DNA of the CDR3: TGTGCCAGCAGGAGGATGGGGGTGAACACCGGGGAGCTGTTTTTT. Residues: CASRRMGVNTGELFF. Based on the CDR3 plus reference TRBV28 and TRBJ2-2, the full variable domain is DVKVTQSSRYLVKRTGEKVFLECVQDMDHENMFWYRQDPGLGLRLIYFSYDVKMKEKGDIPEGYSVSREKKERFSLILESASTNQTSMYLCASRRMGVNTGELFFGEGSRLTVL.

DNA for the CDR3: TGTGCCAGCAGCCCCGGGACAGGGTCAAGAAATTGGGGCTACACCTTC. Its protein is CASSPGTGSRNWGYTF. This sequence joins TRBV5-4 and TRBJ1-2; 9 positions match TRBD1. This CDR3 is 16 amino acids long. The J segment lost 8 bases and the V segment lost 4 bases, leaving 15 bases of the junction unmatched. Germline CDR1 SGHNT, CDR2 YYREEE (reference sequence).

This clone was seen once. In nucleotides, the CDR3 is TGTGCCATCAGTGAAGGAGGGCCGGGATCGGGGGAGCTGTTTTTT. Translating gives CAISEGGPGSGELFF. The chain joins TRBV10-3 to TRBJ2-2; a weak D match, TRBD2 (6 bases). Deletions cut 3 bases from V and 8 bases from J, with 16 bases between. The germline V gene encodes CDR1 ENHRY and CDR2 SYGVKD. The CDR3 runs to 15 residues.

The rearrangement uses TRBV19 and TRBJ1-5; D is undetermined. This CDR3 contains 13 residues. Germline CDR1 and CDR2: LNHDA and SQIVND (reference sequence). The V end was cut by 0 bases, the J end by 7 bases, with 7 bases between. The CDR3 region is CASSIDRFQPQHF. The CDR3 DNA follows: TGTGCCAGTAGTATAGACAGGTTCCAGCCCCAGCATTTT.

In its sample, this clone was seen once. The CDR3 region has the DNA TGTGCCAGCAGTCAACAGGGGGCTGGGGCCAACGTCCTGACTTTC. It is translated as CASSQQGAGANVLTF. The chain employs TRBV28 and TRBJ2-6; 8 bases agree with TRBD1. V shed 5 bases and J 2 bases; nucleotides not matched to a gene: 2. The CDR3 sequence is 15 residues long. Germline values: CDR1 MDHEN, CDR2 SYDVKM.

The J gene is TRBJ2-7, the V gene TRBV6-5; D ambiguous. The CDR3 is 14 amino acids. Germline values: CDR1 MNHEY, CDR2 SVGAGI. V lost 10 bases, J lost 0 bases, and 16 bases lay in between. CDR3: CAIEILPNSYEQYF. The CDR3 DNA sequence: TGTGCCATAGAGATTTTACCGAACTCCTACGAGCAGTACTTC.

To note about this clone: Other DNA sequences in the sample encode the same CDR3. J is TRBJ2-5 and V is TRBV5-1; a possible D gene is TRBD2 (5 bases). Germline values: CDR1 SGHRS, CDR2 YFSETQ. The germline V and J ends were trimmed by 2 bases and 1 base, with 6 bases remaining between them. CDR3 length equals 13 residues. The CDR3 loop is CASSFTSQETQYF. For the CDR3, the DNA is TGCGCCAGCAGCTTCACTAGCCAAGAGACCCAGTACTTC. Combining the CDR3 with reference TRBV5-1 and TRBJ2-5 gives the whole variable domain KAGVTQTPRYLIKTRGQQVTLSCSPISGHRSVSWYQQTPGQGLQFLFEYFSETQRNKGNFPGRFSGRQFSNSRSEMNVSTLELGDSALYLCASSFTSQETQYFGPGTRLLVL.

The chain recombines TRBV28 with TRBJ1-5; D is possibly TRBD1 (6 bases). The CDR3 runs 14 residues. CDR1 is MDHEN and CDR2 is SYDVKM in the germline V gene. V was pared by 4 bases and J by 5 bases, with 12 bases between. CDR3 nucleotides: TGTGCCAGCAGTTACCCCGGGGGCTATCAGCCCCAGCATTTT. This translates into CASSYPGGYQPQHF.